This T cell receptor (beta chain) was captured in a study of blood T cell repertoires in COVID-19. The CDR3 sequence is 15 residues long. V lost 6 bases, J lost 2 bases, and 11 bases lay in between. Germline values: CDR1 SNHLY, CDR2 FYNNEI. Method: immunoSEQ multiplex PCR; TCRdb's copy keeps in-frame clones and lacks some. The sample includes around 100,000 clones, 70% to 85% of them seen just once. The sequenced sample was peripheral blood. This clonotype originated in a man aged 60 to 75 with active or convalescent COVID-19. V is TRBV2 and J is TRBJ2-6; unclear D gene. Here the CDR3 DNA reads TGTGCCAGCAGCCTACAGTGGACTGGGGCCAACGTCCTGACTTTC. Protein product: CASSLQWTGANVLTF.